This T cell receptor (beta chain) was identified during a study of identifying expanded T cells in peripheral blood. The protocol was immunoSEQ multiplex PCR, while the TCRdb copy is restricted to in-frame clones and leaves out a portion. The table lists over 85,000 clones, more than 75% of them singletons. During the collection period, no donor immune events like infections were recorded. Germline loops: CDR1 SGHNT, CDR2 YYREEE (reference sequence). The length of the CDR3 is 11 residues. V was trimmed by 2 bases and J by 9 bases, leaving 6 bases between them. The sequencing sample was made of blood. This sequence joins TRBV5-4 and TRBJ2-1; no definite D call. This sequence originates from a person between 18 and 75 years old in good health. The CDR3 loop is CASSFGGEQFF. The DNA for the CDR3 is TGTGCCAGCAGCTTCGGTGGTGAGCAGTTCTTC.